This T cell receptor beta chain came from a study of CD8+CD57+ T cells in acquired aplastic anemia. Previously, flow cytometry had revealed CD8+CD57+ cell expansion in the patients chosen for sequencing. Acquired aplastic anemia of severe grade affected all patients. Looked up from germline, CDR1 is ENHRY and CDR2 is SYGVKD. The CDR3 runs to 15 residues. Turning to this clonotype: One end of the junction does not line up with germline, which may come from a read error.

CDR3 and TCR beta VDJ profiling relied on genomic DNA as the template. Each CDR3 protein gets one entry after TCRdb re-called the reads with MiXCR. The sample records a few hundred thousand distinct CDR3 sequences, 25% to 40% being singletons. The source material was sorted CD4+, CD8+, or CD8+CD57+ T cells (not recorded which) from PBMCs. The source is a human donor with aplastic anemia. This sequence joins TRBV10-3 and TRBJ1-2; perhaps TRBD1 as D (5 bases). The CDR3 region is CASSYRDGDLAGYTF. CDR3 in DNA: TGTGCCAGCAGTTACCGGGACGGGGACCTCGCAGGCTACACCTTC.